Described below is a single T cell receptor beta chain sequence and its context. This sample stems from a study of cytomegalovirus exposure and HLA in healthy donors. PCR primers comprised 60 Vbeta and 13 Jbeta primers. The table came from immunoSEQ multiplex PCR; TCRdb's copy has only in-frame clones and leaves some out. Among approximately 160,000 clones listed, around 72% were seen once. The CDR3 runs to 13 residues. CDR1 MNHEY and CDR2 SVGAGI come from the germline V gene. The V end was cut by 6 bases, the J end by 4 bases, with 9 bases between. The sequence was obtained from a woman aged 40 to 50 in good health and CMV-seropositive. The sequenced material came from PBMCs. The rearrangement joins TRBV6-5 to TRBJ2-2; the D gene is possibly TRBD1 (6 bases). The CDR3 DNA follows: TGTGCCAGCAGGGAACAGGGCACCGGGGAGCTGTTTTTT. Amino acid sequence: CASREQGTGELFF.